This TCR beta chain stems from a study of cytomegalovirus exposure and HLA in healthy donors. Study information: The 90 to 150 validation repertoires used the same platform as the approximately 700 first-cohort repertoires, a later analysis reported.

As for this clone: As yet, its antigen is unknown.

Germline loops: CDR1 SEHNR, CDR2 FQNEAQ (reference sequence). Trimming took 10 bases from V and 4 from J, leaving 11 bases between them. CDR3 length: 12 residues. Some clones are missing from TCRdb's copy, which holds only in-frame ones; the method was immunoSEQ multiplex PCR. The sample yields 150,000 or so clones, roughly nine tenths seen once. General study findings and limits: The authors listed approximately 150 TCR beta chains as cytomegalovirus-associated. Three chains linked to CMV were shown in vitro to be specific for CMV antigens.

The sequence came from a woman aged 18-29 years in good health and CMV-seropositive. The chain recombines TRBV7-9 with TRBJ2-1, with D uncertain. The source material was PBMCs. The CDR3 DNA follows: TGTGCCACCTCATTCGGGTACAATGAGCAGTTCTTC. It is translated as CATSFGYNEQFF.